The T cell receptor (beta chain) described here comes from a study of blood T cells in healthy people across ages. Alongside a J-beta primer mix, a sample-barcoded 5' primer served in a second PCR lasting roughly 7 to 11 cycles. MiXCR, run by TCRdb on the 5' RACE reads, gives a single entry per CDR3 protein. The repertoire holds around 820,000 distinct CDR3 sequences, 20% to 25% seen once, with under 4.5% in the top ten. The V gene's germline CDR1 is MNHNY and CDR2 SVGAGI (reference sequence). The CDR3 extends over 16 amino acids. V shed 6 bases and J 4 bases; nucleotides not matched to a gene: 8. Study-level findings and limits: Naive T cell percentage by flow cytometry tracked strongly with beta diversity.

This clonotype appeared a few times. The antigen is not known. These data were also reused for a study on T cells of mothers and their children. That work contributes: Both sample barcodes and 2-4 random nucleotides came from the M1S primer of the second PCR.

The sample was blood. The chain carries TRBV6-6 and TRBJ2-2; 10 bases line up with TRBD1. The clonotype comes from a boy aged 5-17 years in good health. CDR3 residues: CASRPSGTGVTGELFF. The CDR3 DNA follows: TGTGCCAGCAGACCGTCCGGGACAGGGGTCACCGGGGAGCTGTTTTTT.